One and the same sample provided the 2 T cell receptor beta chains below, sequenced in a study of radiation and T cells in renal cell carcinoma. Time point here: blood 2 weeks post-SBRT. Sample treatment: 15 Gy SBRT to primary tumor, nephrectomy 4 weeks later. Sequencing used immunoSEQ multiplex PCR; TCRdb keeps in-frame clones, though not all of them. The sample includes about 150,000 clones, over 80% of them seen just once. Sequenced here: blood, sampled from a patient whose treatment included radiotherapy and nephrectomy. Source of these receptors: a woman between 45 and 65 years old with renal cell carcinoma.

The CDR3: CASSYGAVYGYTF. The CDR3 DNA reads as TGTGCCAGCAGTTACGGGGCAGTCTATGGCTACACCTTC. The chain uses TRBV6-5 and TRBJ1-2; perhaps TRBD1 as D (5 bases). The CDR3 runs 13 residues. Trimming pared 2 bases from V and 4 bases from J, leaving 8 bases between. Germline-derived CDR1 and CDR2 are MNHEY and SVGAGI.

The chain recombines TRBV18 with TRBJ2-7, with D uncertain. The V end was cut by 0 bases, the J end by 0 bases, with 12 bases between. The CDR3 totals 16 residues. Looked up from germline, CDR1 is KGHSH and CDR2 is LQKENI. The CDR3, as DNA: TGTGCCAGCTCACCACCGGAGCACAGAAGCTCCTACGAGCAGTACTTC. It specifies CASSPPEHRSSYEQYF.